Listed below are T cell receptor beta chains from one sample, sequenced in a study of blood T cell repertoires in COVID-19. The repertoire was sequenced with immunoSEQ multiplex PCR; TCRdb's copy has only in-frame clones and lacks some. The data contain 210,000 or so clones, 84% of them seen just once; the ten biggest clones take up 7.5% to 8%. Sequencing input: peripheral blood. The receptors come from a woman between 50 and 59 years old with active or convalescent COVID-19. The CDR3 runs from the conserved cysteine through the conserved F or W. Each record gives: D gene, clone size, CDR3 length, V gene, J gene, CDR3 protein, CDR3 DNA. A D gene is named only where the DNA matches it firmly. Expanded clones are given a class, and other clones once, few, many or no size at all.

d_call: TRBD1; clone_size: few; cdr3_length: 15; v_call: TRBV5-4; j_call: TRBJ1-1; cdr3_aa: CASRITGGKGTEAFF; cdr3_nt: TGTGCCAGCAGGATAACAGGGGGCAAGGGCACTGAAGCTTTCTTT
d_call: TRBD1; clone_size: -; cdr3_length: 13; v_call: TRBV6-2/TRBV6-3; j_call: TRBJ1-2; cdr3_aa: CASSYEGALGYTF; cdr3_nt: TGTGCCAGCAGTTACGAGGGGGCGTTGGGCTACACCTTC
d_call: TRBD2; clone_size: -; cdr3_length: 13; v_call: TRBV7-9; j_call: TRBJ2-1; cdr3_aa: CASSLSSGNEQFF; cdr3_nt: TGTGCCAGCAGCTTGTCTAGCGGCAATGAGCAGTTCTTC
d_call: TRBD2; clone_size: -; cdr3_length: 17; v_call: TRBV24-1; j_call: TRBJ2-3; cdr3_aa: CATSDPWVAGGTDTQYF; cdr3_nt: TGTGCCACCAGTGACCCTTGGGTAGCGGGAGGGACAGATACGCAGTATTTT
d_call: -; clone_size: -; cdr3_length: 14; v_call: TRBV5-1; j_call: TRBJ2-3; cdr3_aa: CASSPDSRTDTQYF; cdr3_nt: TGCGCCAGCAGCCCGGACAGCCGCACAGATACGCAGTATTTT
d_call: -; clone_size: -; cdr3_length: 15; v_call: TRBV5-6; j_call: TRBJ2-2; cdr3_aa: CASSFPTRNAGELFF; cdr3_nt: TGTGCCAGCAGCTTCCCGACTAGGAACGCCGGGGAGCTGTTTTTT
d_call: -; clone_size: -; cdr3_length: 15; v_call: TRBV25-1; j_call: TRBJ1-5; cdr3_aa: CASSGDGVLNQPQHF; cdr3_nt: TGTGCCAGCAGTGGAGACGGAGTCCTCAATCAGCCCCAGCATTTT
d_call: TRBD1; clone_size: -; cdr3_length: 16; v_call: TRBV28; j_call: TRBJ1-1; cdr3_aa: CASSDPMTGVNTEAFF; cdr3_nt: TGTGCCAGCAGCGACCCGATGACAGGGGTTAACACTGAAGCTTTCTTT
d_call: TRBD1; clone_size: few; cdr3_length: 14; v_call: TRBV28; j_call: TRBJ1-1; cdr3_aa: CASSPRGQDTEAFF; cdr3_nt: TGTGCCAGCAGTCCTAGGGGGCAGGACACTGAAGCTTTCTTT
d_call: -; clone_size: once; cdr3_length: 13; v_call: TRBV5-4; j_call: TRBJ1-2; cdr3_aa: CASSFIRQIGYTF; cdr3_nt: TGTGCCAGCAGCTTTATCAGACAGATCGGCTACACCTTC
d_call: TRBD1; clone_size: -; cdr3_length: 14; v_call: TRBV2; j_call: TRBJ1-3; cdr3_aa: CASRGTGSGNTIYF; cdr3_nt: TGTGCCAGCAGGGGGACAGGCTCTGGAAACACCATATATTTT
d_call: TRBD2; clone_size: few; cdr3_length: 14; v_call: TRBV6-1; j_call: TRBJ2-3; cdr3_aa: CASSERGGLDTQYF; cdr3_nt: TGTGCCAGCAGTGAACGGGGGGGGCTAGATACGCAGTATTTT
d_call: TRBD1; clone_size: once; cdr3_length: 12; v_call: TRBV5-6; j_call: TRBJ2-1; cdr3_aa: CASSGQDNEQFF; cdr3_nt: TGTGCCAGCAGCGGACAGGACAATGAGCAGTTCTTC
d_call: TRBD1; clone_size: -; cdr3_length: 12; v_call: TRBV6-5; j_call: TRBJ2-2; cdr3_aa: CASDRGTGELFF; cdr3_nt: TGTGCCAGCGACAGGGGAACCGGGGAGCTGTTTTTT
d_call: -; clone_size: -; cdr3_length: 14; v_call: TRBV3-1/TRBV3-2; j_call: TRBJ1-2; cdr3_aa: CASSPRDTDYGYTF; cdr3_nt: TGTGCCAGCAGCCCTCGGGACACCGACTATGGCTACACCTTC
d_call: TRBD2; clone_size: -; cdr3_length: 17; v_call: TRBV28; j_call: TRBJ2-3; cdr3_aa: CASSPSGGAKGSDTQYF; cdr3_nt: TGTGCCAGCAGTCCTAGCGGGGGGGCTAAGGGTTCCGATACGCAGTATTTT
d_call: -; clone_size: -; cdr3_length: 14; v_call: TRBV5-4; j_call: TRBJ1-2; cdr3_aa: CASSLFGVDYGYTF; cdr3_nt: TGTGCCAGCAGCTTGTTCGGGGTGGACTATGGCTACACCTTC
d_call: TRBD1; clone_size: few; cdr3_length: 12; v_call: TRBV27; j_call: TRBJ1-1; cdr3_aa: CASSSDRGKTFF; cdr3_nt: TGTGCCAGCAGTTCAGACAGGGGGAAGACTTTCTTT
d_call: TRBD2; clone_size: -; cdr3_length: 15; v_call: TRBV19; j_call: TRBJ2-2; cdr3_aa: CASTRLATNTGELFF; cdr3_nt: TGTGCCAGTACCAGACTAGCGACGAACACCGGGGAGCTGTTTTTT
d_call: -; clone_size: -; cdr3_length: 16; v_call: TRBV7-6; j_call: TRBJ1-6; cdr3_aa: CASSLEGRPGDSPLHF; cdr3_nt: TGTGCCAGCAGCTTAGAAGGCAGGCCAGGGGATTCACCCCTCCACTTT
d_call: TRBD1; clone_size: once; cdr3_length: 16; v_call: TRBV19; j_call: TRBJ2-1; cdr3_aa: CASSNPTGQGINEQFF; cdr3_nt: TGTGCCAGTAGTAACCCCACCGGACAGGGGATTAATGAGCAGTTCTTC
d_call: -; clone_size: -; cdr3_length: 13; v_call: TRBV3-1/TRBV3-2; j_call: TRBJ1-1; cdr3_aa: CASSHNGEGEAFF; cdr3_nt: TGTGCCAGCAGCCATAACGGGGAAGGGGAAGCTTTCTTT
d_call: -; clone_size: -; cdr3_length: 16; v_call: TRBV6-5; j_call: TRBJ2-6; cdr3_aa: CASSYAKNSGANVLTF; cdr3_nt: TGTGCCAGCAGTTACGCTAAGAACTCTGGGGCCAACGTCCTGACTTTC
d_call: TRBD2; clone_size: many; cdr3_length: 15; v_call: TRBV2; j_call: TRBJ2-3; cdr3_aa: CASVGLAGFTDTQYF; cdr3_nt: TGTGCCAGCGTGGGTCTAGCGGGATTTACAGATACGCAGTATTTT
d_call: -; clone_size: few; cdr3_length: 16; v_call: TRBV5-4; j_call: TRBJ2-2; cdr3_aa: CASSSPETGNTGELFF; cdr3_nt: TGTGCCAGCAGCTCACCGGAGACGGGGAACACCGGGGAGCTGTTTTTT
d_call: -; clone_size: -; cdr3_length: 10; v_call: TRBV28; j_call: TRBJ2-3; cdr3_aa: CASRLDTQYF; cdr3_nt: TGTGCCAGCAGACTAGATACGCAGTATTTT
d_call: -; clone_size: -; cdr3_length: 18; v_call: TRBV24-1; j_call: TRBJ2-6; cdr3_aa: CATSDSARGTSGANVLTF; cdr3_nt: TGTGCCACCAGTGATTCTGCAAGGGGAACCTCTGGGGCCAACGTCCTGACTTTC
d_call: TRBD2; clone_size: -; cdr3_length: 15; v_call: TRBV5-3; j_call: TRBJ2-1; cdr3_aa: CARSLRLAGYNEQFF; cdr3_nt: TGTGCCAGAAGCTTAAGACTAGCGGGGTACAATGAGCAGTTCTTC
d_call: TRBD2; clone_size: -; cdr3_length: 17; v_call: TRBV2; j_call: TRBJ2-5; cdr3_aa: CASSGRTSGRAGETQYF; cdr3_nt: TGTGCCAGCAGTGGCCGGACTAGCGGGAGGGCCGGAGAGACCCAGTACTTC